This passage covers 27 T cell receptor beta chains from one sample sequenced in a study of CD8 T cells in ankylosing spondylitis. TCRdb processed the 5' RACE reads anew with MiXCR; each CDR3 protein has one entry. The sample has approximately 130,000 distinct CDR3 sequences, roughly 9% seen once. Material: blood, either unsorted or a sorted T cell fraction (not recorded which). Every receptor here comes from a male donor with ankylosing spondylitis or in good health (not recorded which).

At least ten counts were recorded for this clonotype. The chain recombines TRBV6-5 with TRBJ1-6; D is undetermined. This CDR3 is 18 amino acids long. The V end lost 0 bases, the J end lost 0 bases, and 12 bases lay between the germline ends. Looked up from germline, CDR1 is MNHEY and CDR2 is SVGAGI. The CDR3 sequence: CASSYSRLPSSYNSPLHF. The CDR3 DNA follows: TGTGCCAGCAGTTACTCGAGACTCCCGAGCTCCTATAATTCACCCCTCCACTTT.

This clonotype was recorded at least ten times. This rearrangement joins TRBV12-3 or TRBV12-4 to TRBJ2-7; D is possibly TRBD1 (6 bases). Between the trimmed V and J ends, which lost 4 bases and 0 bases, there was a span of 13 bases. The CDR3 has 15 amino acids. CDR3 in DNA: TGTGCCAGCAGTTCCCCCAGGGACAACTCCTACGAGCAGTACTTC. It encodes CASSSPRDNSYEQYF.

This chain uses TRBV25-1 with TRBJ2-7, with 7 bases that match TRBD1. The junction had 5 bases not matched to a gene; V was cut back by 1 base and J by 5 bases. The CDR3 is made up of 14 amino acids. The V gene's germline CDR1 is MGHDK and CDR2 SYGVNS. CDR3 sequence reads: CASSEFDRVNEQYF. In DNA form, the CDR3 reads TGTGCCAGCAGTGAATTTGACAGGGTAAACGAGCAGTACTTC.

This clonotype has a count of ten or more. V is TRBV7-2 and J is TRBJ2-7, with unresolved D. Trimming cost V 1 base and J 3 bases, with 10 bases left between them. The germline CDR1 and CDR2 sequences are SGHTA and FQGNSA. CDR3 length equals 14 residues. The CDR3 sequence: CASSLGQNHYEQYF. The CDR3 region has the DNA TGTGCCAGCAGCTTAGGTCAAAATCACTACGAGCAGTACTTC.

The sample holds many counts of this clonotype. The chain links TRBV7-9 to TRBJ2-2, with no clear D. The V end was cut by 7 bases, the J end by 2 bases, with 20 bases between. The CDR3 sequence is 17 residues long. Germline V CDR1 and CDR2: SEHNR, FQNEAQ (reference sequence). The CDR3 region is CASTEGRLLINTGELFF. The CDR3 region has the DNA TGTGCCAGCACCGAAGGGCGCCTTTTAATAAACACCGGGGAGCTGTTTTTT.

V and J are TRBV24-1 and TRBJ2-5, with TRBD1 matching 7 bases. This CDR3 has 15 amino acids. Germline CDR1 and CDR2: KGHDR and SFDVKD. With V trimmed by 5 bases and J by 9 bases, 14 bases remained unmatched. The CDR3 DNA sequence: TGTGCCACCAGTGGTATAGACAGGGAACTAGGTGCCCAGTACTTC. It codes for CATSGIDRELGAQYF.

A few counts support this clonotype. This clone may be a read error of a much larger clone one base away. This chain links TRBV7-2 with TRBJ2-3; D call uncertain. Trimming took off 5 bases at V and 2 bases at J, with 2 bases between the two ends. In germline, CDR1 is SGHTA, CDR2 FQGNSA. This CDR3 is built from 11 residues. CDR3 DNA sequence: TGTGCCAGCAGCCCCACAGATACGCAGTATTTT. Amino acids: CASSPTDTQYF.

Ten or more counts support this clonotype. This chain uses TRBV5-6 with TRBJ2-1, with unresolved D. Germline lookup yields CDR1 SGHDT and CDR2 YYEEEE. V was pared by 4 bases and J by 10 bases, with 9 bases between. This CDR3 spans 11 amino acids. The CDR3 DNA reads TGTGCCAGCAGCGGGCGTAGAGAGCAGTTCTTC. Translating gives CASSGRREQFF.

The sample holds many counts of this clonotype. The CDR3 loop reads CASSTGQAGELFF. CDR3 nucleotide sequence: TGCGCCAGCAGCACCGGACAGGCCGGGGAGCTGTTTTTT. V and J are TRBV5-1 and TRBJ2-2; 7 nucleotides match TRBD1. The CDR3 contains 13 residues. The germline CDR1 and CDR2 sequences are SGHRS and YFSETQ. V dropped 4 bases and J dropped 6; count of bases not matched to a gene: 3.

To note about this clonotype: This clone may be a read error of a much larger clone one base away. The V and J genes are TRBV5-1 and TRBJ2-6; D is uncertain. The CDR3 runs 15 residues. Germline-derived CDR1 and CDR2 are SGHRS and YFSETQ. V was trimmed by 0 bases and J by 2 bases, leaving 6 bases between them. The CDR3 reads CASSLDGTGANVLTF. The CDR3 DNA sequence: TGCGCCAGCAGCTTGGATGGTACTGGGGCCAACGTCCTGACTTTC.

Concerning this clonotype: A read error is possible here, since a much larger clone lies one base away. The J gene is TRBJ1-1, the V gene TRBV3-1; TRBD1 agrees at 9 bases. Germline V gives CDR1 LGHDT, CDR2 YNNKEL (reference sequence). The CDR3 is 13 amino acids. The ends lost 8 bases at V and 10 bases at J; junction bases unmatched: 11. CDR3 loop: CASCLDRGGRAFF. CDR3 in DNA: TGTGCCAGCTGCCTCGACAGGGGGGGACGAGCTTTCTTT.

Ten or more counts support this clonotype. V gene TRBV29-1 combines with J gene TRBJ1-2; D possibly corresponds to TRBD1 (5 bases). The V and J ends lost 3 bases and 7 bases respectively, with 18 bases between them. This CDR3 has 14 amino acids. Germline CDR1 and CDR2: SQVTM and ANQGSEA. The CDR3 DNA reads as TGCAGCGTTGAGGGGGTCCCTGTCTACTCTGGCTACACCTTC. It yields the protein CSVEGVPVYSGYTF.

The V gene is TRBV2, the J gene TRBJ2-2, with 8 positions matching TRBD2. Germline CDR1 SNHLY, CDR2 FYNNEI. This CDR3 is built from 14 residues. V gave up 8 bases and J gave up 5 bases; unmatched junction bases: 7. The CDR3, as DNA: TGTGCCAGCCGGCGGGGGGCCTCAACCGGGGAGCTGTTTTTT. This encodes CASRRGASTGELFF.

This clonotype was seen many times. CDR3 in DNA: TGCGCCAGCAGCTTGGGTCGTGACAGGGGAGGCAAGAATGAGCAGTTCTTC. Translating gives CASSLGRDRGGKNEQFF. J is TRBJ2-1 and V is TRBV5-1; 8 bases fit TRBD1. Germline values: CDR1 SGHRS, CDR2 YFSETQ. This CDR3 has 17 residues. With V trimmed by 0 bases and J by 7 bases, 12 bases remained unmatched.

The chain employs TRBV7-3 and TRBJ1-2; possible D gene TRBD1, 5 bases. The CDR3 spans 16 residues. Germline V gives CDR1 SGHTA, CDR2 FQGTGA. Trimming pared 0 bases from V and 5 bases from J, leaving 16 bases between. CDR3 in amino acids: CASSLTGGGVAYGYTF. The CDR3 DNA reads TGTGCCAGCAGCTTAACGGGAGGAGGGGTGGCATATGGCTACACCTTC.

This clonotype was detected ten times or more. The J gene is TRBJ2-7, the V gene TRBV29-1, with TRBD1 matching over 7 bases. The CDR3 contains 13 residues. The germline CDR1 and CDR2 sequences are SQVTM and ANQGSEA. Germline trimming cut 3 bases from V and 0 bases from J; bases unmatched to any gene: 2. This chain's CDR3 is CSVETGSSYEQYF. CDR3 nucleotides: TGCAGCGTTGAGACAGGGAGCTCCTACGAGCAGTACTTC.

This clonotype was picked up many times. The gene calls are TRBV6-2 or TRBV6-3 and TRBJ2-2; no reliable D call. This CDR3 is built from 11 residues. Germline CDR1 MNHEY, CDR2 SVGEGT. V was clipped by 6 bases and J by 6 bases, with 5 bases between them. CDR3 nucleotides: TGTGCCAGCAGGAAGGCCGGGGAGCTGTTTTTT. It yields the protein CASRKAGELFF.

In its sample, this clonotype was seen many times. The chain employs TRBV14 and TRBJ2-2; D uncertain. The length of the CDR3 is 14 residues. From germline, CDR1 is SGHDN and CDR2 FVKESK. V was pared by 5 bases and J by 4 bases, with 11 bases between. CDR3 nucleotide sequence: TGTGCCAGCAGCACCCACTCTGTCACCGGGGAGCTGTTTTTT. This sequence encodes CASSTHSVTGELFF.

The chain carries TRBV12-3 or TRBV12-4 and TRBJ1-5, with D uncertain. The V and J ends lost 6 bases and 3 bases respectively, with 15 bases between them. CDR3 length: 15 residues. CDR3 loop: CASSSGPAANQPQHF. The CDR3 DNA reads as TGTGCCAGCAGCTCTGGACCGGCCGCCAATCAGCCCCAGCATTTT.

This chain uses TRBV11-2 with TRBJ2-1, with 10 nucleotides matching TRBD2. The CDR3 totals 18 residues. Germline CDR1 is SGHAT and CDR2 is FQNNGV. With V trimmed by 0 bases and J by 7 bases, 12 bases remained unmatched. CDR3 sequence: CASSLDLGASGSRNEQFF. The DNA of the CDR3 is TGTGCCAGCAGCTTAGATCTCGGTGCTAGCGGGAGTCGGAATGAGCAGTTCTTC.

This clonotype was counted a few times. The CDR3 reads CATSRGRNFGTQYF. The CDR3 DNA reads as TGTGCCACCAGCAGAGGACGGAACTTCGGGACCCAGTACTTC. The chain employs TRBV15 and TRBJ2-5; D call uncertain. The CDR3 extends over 14 amino acids. V was pared by 1 base and J by 7 bases, with 13 bases between. Germline lookup yields CDR1 LNHNV and CDR2 YYDKDF (reference sequence).

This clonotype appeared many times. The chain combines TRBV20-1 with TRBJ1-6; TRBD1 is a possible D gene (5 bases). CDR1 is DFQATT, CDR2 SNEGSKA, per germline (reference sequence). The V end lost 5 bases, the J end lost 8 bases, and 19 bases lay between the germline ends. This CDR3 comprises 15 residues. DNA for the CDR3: TGCAGTGCTCAGGGTGACTTACTATTAGATTCACCCCTCCACTTT. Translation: CSAQGDLLLDSPLHF.

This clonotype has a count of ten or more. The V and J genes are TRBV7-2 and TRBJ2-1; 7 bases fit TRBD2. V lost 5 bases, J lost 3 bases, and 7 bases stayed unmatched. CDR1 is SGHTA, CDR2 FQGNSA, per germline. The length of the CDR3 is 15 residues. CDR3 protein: CASSTRGRGYNEQFF. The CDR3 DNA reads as TGTGCCAGCAGCACACGGGGGAGGGGCTACAATGAGCAGTTCTTC.

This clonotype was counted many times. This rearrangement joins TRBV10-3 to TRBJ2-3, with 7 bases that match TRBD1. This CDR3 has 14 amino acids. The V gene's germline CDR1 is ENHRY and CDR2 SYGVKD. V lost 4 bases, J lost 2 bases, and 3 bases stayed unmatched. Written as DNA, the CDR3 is TGTGCCATCAGTGCCGGGACAGACACAGATACGCAGTATTTT. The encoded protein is CAISAGTDTDTQYF.

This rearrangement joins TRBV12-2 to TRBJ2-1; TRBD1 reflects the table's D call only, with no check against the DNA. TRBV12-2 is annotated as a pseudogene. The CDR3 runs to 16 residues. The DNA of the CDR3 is TGTGCAAGTCGCCCCAGCAGGCGCAGACGATGCAATGAGCAGTTCTTC. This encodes CASRPSRRRRCNEQFF.

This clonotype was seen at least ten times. CDR3 DNA: TGTGCCAGCAGCGTAGACGTGACCTACGAGCAGTACTTC. This translates into CASSVDVTYEQYF. The gene calls are TRBV9 and TRBJ2-7; D ambiguous. CDR1 and CDR2 from the germline V gene are SGDLS and YYNGEE. The germline V and J ends were trimmed by 0 bases and 2 bases, with 6 bases remaining between them. This CDR3 is built from 13 residues.

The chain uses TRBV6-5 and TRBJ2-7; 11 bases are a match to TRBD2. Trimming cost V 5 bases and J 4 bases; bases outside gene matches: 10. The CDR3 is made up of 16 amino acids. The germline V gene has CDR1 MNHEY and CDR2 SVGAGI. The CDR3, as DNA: TGTGCCAGCAGTCACACTGGGGCTAGCGGGAGGTACGAGCAGTACTTC. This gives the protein CASSHTGASGRYEQYF.